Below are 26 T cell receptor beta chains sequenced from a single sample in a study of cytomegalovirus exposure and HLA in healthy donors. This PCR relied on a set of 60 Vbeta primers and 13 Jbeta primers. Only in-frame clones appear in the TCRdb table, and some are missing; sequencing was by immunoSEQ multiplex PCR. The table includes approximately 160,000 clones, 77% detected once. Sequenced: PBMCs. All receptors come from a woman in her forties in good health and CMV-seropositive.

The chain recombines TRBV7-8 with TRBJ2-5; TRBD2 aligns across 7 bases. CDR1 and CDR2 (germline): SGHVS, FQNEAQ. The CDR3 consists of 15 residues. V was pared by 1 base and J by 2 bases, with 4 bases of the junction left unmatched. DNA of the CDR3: TGTGCCAGCAGCTTAGGTCCGGGGGGTCAAGAGACCCAGTACTTC. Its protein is CASSLGPGGQETQYF.

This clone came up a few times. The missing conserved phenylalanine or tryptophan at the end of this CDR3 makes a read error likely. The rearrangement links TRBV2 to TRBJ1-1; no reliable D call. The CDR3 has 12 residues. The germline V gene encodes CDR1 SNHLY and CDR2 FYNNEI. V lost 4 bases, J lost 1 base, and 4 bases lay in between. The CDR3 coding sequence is TGTGCCAGCAGTGTACAGAACACTGAAGCTTTCCTT. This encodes CASSVQNTEAFL.

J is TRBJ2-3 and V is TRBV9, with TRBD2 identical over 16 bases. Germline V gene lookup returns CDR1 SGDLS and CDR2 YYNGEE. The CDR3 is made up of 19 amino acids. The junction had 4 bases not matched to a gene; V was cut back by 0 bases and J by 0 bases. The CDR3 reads CASSVGGLAGGRSTDTQYF. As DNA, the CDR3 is TGTGCCAGCAGCGTAGGGGGACTAGCGGGGGGGCGGAGCACAGATACGCAGTATTTT.

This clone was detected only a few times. The CDR3 protein is CAWNFGTLQETQYF. The CDR3 nucleotides are TGTGCCTGGAACTTCGGGACACTCCAAGAGACCCAGTACTTC. The chain joins TRBV30 to TRBJ2-5; possibly TRBD1 for D (6 bases). Germline values: CDR1 GTSNPN, CDR2 SVGIG (reference sequence). Between the trimmed V and J ends, which lost 4 bases and 1 base, there was a span of 13 bases. This CDR3 is 14 amino acids long. Based on the CDR3 plus reference TRBV30 and TRBJ2-5, the full variable domain is SQTIHQWPATLVQPVGSPLSLECTVEGTSNPNLYWYRQAAGRGLQLLFYSVGIGQISSEVPQNLSASRPQDRQFILSSKKLLLSDSGFYLCAWNFGTLQETQYFGPGTRLLVL.

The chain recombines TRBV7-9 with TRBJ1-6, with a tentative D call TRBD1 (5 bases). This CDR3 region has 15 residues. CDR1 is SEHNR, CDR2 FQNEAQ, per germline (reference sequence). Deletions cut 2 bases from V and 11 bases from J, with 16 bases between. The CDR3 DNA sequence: TGTGCCAGCAGCTTATGGGGGGGTCAGAATCCACCCCTCCACTTT. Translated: CASSLWGGQNPPLHF.

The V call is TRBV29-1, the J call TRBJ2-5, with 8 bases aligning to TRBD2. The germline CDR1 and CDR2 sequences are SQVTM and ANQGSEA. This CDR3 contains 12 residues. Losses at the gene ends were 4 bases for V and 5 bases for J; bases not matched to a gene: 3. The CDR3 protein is CSVVAGGETQYF. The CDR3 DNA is TGCAGCGTTGTGGCGGGAGGCGAGACCCAGTACTTC.

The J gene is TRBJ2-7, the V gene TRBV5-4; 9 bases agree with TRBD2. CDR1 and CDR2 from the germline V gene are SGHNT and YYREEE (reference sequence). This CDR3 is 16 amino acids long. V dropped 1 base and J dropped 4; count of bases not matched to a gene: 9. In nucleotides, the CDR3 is TGTGCCAGCAGCTTGCTAGCGGGGATGGAACATTACGAGCAGTACTTC. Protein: CASSLLAGMEHYEQYF.

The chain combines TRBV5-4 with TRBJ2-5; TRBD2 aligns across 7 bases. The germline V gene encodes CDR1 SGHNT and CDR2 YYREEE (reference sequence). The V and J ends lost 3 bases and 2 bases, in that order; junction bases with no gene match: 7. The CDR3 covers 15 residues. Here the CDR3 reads CASSSASGAQETQYF. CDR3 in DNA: TGTGCCAGCAGCTCGGCTAGCGGCGCTCAAGAGACCCAGTACTTC.

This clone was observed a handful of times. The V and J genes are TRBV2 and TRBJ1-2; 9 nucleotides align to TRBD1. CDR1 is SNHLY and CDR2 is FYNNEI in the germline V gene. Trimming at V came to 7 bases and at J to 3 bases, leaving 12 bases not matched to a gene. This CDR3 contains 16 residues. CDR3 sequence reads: CASNRDRDERDYGYTF. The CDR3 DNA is TGTGCCAGCAACCGGGACAGGGATGAGAGGGACTATGGCTACACCTTC.

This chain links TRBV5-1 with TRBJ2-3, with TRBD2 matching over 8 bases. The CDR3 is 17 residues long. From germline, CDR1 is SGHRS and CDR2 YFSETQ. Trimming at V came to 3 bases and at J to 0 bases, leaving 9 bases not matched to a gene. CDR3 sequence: CASSSQPSGPSTDTQYF. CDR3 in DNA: TGCGCCAGCAGCTCCCAGCCTAGCGGGCCTAGCACAGATACGCAGTATTTT. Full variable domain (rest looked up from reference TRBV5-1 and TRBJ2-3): KAGVTQTPRYLIKTRGQQVTLSCSPISGHRSVSWYQQTPGQGLQFLFEYFSETQRNKGNFPGRFSGRQFSNSRSEMNVSTLELGDSALYLCASSSQPSGPSTDTQYFGPGTRLTVL.

CDR3 in amino acids: CASRQGPGQGWEQYF. The CDR3 coding sequence is TGTGCCAGCAGGCAGGGACCGGGACAGGGATGGGAGCAGTACTTC. This rearrangement joins TRBV7-2 to TRBJ2-7; TRBD1 matches 9 bases. With 6 bases clipped from V and 7 bases from J, the junction kept 13 bases outside the gene matches. The CDR3 is made up of 15 amino acids. CDR1 is SGHTA, CDR2 FQGNSA, per germline.

CDR3 amino acids: CASSPGQGDQPQHF. The CDR3 nucleotides read TGCGCCAGCAGCCCAGGACAGGGGGATCAGCCCCAGCATTTT. The chain carries TRBV5-1 and TRBJ1-5; 10 bases map to TRBD1. This CDR3 is 14 amino acids long. CDR1 is SGHRS, CDR2 YFSETQ, per germline. The V and J ends lost 4 bases and 5 bases, in that order; junction bases with no gene match: 3.

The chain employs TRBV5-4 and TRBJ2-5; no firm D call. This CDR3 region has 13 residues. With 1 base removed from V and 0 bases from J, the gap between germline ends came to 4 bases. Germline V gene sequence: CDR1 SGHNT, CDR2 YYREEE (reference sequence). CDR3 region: CASSLYNQETQYF. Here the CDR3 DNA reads TGTGCCAGCAGCTTGTACAACCAAGAGACCCAGTACTTC. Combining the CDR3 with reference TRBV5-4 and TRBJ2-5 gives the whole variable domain ETGVTQSPTHLIKTRGQQVTLRCSSQSGHNTVSWYQQALGQGPQFIFQYYREEENGRGNFPPRFSGLQFPNYSSELNVNALELDDSALYLCASSLYNQETQYFGPGTRLLVL.

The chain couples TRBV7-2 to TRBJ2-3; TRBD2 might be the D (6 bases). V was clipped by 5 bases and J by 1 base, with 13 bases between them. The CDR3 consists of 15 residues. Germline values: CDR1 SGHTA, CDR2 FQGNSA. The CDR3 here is CASSPVADRTDTQYF. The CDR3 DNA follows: TGTGCCAGCAGCCCAGTAGCGGATCGCACAGATACGCAGTATTTT. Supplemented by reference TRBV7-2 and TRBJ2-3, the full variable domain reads GAGVSQSPSNKVTEKGKDVELRCDPISGHTALYWYRQSLGQGLEFLIYFQGNSAPDKSGLPSDRFSAERTGGSVSTLTIQRTQQEDSAVYLCASSPVADRTDTQYFGPGTRLTVL.

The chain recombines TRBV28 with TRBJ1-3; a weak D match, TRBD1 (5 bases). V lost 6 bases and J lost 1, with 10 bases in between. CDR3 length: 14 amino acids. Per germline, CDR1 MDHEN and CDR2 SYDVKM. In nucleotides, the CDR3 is TGTGCCAGCAGGTCAGGGTTTTCTGGAAACACCATATATTTT. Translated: CASRSGFSGNTIYF. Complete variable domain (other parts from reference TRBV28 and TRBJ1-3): DVKVTQSSRYLVKRTGEKVFLECVQDMDHENMFWYRQDPGLGLRLIYFSYDVKMKEKGDIPEGYSVSREKKERFSLILESASTNQTSMYLCASRSGFSGNTIYFGEGSWLTVV.

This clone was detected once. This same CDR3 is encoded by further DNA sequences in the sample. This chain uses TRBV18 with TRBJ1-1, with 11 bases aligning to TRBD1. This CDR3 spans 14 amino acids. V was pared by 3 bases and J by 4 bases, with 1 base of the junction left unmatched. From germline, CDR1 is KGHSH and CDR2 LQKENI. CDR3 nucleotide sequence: TGTGCCAGCTCACCGGGACAGGGGGGCACTGAAGCTTTCTTT. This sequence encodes CASSPGQGGTEAFF.

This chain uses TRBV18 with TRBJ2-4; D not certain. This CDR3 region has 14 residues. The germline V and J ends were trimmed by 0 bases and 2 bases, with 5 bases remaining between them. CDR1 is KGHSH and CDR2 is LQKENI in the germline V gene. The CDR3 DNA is TGTGCCAGCTCACCACCCTATACCAAAAACATTCAGTACTTC. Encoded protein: CASSPPYTKNIQYF.

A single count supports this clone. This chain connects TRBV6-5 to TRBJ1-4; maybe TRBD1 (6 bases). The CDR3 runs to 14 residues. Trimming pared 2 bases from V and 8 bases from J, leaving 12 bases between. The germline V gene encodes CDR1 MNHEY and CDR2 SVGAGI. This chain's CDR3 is CASSYLRGAEKLFF. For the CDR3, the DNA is TGTGCCAGCAGTTACCTCAGGGGCGCAGAAAAACTGTTTTTT.

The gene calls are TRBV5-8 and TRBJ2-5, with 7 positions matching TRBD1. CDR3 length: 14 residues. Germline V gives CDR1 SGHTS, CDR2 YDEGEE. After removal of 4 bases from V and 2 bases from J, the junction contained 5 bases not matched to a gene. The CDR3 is CASSRPGQQETQYF. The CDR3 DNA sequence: TGTGCCAGCAGCAGACCGGGACAGCAAGAGACCCAGTACTTC.

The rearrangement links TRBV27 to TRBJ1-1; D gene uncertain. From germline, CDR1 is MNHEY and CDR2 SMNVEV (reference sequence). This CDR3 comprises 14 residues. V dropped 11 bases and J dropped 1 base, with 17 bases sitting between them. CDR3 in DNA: TGTGCCGCTTGGCCGGAAGGAGGGAACACTGAAGCTTTCTTT. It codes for CAAWPEGGNTEAFF.

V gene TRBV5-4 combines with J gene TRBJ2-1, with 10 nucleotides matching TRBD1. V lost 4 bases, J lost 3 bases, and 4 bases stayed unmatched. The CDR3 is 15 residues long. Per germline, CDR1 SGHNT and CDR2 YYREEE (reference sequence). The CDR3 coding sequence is TGTGCCAGCAGCCAGGACAGGGGGAACTACAATGAGCAGTTCTTC. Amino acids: CASSQDRGNYNEQFF. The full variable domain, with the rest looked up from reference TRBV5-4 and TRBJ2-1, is ETGVTQSPTHLIKTRGQQVTLRCSSQSGHNTVSWYQQALGQGPQFIFQYYREEENGRGNFPPRFSGLQFPNYSSELNVNALELDDSALYLCASSQDRGNYNEQFFGPGTRLTVL.

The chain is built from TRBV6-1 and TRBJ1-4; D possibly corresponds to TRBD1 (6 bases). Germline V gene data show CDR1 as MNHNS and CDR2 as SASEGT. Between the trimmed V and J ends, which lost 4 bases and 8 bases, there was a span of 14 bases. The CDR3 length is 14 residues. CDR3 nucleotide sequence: TGTGCCAGCAGTGTGCAGGGGTCCGGGGAAAAACTGTTTTTT. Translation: CASSVQGSGEKLFF.

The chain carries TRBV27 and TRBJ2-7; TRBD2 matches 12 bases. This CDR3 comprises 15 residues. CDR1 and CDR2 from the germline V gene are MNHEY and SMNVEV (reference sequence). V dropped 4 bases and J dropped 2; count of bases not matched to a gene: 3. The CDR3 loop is CASSYGTSGPYEQYF. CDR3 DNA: TGTGCCAGCAGTTACGGGACTAGCGGGCCCTACGAGCAGTACTTC.

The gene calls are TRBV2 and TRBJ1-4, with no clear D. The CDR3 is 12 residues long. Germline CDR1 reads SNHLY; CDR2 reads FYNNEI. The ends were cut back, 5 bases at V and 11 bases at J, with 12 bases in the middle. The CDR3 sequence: CASSPTRDKLFF. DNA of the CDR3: TGTGCCAGCAGTCCTACCCGGGATAAACTGTTTTTT.

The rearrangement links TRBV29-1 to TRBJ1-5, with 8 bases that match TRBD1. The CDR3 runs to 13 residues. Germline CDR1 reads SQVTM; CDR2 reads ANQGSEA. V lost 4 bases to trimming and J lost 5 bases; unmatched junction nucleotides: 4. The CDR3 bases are TGCAGCGTTGGGACAGGGCAGGATCAGCCCCAGCATTTT. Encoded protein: CSVGTGQDQPQHF.

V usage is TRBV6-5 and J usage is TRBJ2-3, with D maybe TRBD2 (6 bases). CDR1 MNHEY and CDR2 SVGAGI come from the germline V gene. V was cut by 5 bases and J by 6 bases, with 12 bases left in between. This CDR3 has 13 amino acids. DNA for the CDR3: TGTGCCAGCAGTAAGTCTAGCGTTGATACGCAGTATTTT. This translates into CASSKSSVDTQYF.